The clone carrying this T cell receptor (beta chain) was found many times. Its antigen is unknown. These data come from a study of T cell repertoires in cytomegalovirus infection. The CDR3 is 14 residues long. Looked up from germline, CDR1 is SGHVS and CDR2 is FNYEAQ. The V gene lost 9 bases and the J gene lost 1 base, with 14 bases spanning the gap. In TCRdb, the reads were re-called with MiXCR into one record per CDR3 protein. Of about 110,000 distinct CDR3 sequences in the sample, about 30% are singletons; the top ten hold 81%. The TCR comes from a human donor in good health (CMV status not recorded). Some clones in this sample may be carry-over from other donors' samples. The sequencing used CD8+ T cells from cultured PBMCs, collected from culture after CMV antigen stimulation. The V call is TRBV7-6, the J call TRBJ2-3, with a weak D call TRBD1 (6 bases). CDR3 sequence reads: CASRDTMGTDTQYF. The CDR3 coding sequence is TGTGCCAGTCGGGACACCATGGGCACAGATACGCAGTATTTT.